This T cell receptor (beta chain) was documented in a study of post-analysis software for immune sequencing data. Whole-study context: Relapsing-remitting, secondary progressive and progressive-relapsing forms of multiple sclerosis all featured among disease courses.

Overall study results and limits: When the samples were clustered directly with F measure, those that had been prepared in the same batch showed strong co-clustering. When patients were compared with controls, a handful of TRBV segments were more frequent, TRBV5-6, TRBV5-1 and TRBV20-1 among them.

To note about this clonotype: Its antigen is undetermined.

Trimming removed 5 bases at V and 6 bases at J, with 12 bases between. Germline V gene lookup returns CDR1 SGHTA and CDR2 FQGNSA. CDR3 length equals 13 residues. Unique molecular identifiers were built into the TCR beta cDNA libraries. Each CDR3 protein gets one entry after TCRdb re-called the PCR reads with MiXCR. The sample lists 750,000 to 950,000 distinct CDR3 sequences, approximately 53% occurring once. The sequenced material came from blood. This clonotype originated in a girl aged 5 to 17 with multiple sclerosis. The gene calls are TRBV7-2 and TRBJ2-3, with a possible D match to TRBD2 (5 bases). The CDR3 coding sequence is TGTGCCAGCAGCCCTAGAGGGCTGGATACGCAGTATTTT. This gives the protein CASSPRGLDTQYF.